This TCR beta chain was captured in a study of graft-versus-host responses after intestinal transplantation. The wider study: As for transplant type, recipients had multivisceral, liver-intestinal, or isolated intestinal grafts. After anti-thymocyte globulin induction, recipients took tacrolimus and steroids for two to three years. Whole-study findings and limits: Graft-donor T cell macrochimerism coincided with high graft-versus-host to host-versus-graft clonal ratios in allografts. Recipient marrow held GvH clones, some first seen in ileum or blood.

The CDR3 is 15 amino acids. Trimming removed 0 bases from V and 4 bases from J, with 15 bases in between. Per the germline V gene, CDR1 is GTSNPN and CDR2 is SVGIG (reference sequence). Generated by immunoSEQ multiplex PCR, the TCRdb table keeps only in-frame clones and is missing some. This table has more than 85,000 clones, 85% to 95% appearing once. Details on this clone: As yet, its antigen is unknown.

The starting material was unstimulated CD8+ T cells sorted from spleen or lymph node cells, obtained before transplant. V and J are TRBV30 and TRBJ1-2, with TRBD1 as a possible D gene (5 bases). This TCR was sampled from a human donor who was the organ donor for an intestinal transplant. CDR3 region: CAWSVGQEGVYGYTF. The CDR3 DNA sequence: TGTGCCTGGAGTGTAGGGCAGGAAGGGGTCTATGGCTACACCTTC.